This T cell receptor (beta chain) was sequenced in a study of liver allograft versus peripheral blood T cells. Study overall: Within transplanted livers, the T cell receptor repertoires were examined and compared against the repertoires present in the peripheral blood of liver transplant recipients.

Findings and caveats of the study: Intragraft T cell receptor repertoires of liver allografts were reportedly distinct from those in peripheral blood.

MiXCR, run by TCRdb on the reads, gives a single entry per CDR3 protein. The data contain 5,000 to 6,500 distinct CDR3 sequences, approximately 15% of them singletons. Trimming shortened V by 5 bases and J by 8 bases, and 15 bases separated the two germline ends. Germline assignment: CDR1 SEHNR and CDR2 FQNEAQ (reference sequence). The CDR3 has 13 residues. This clonotype is medium-sized by share. Its antigen is still unknown. The clonotype originates from a human patient who had a liver transplant. Some T cells may be graft donor cells. The chain combines TRBV7-9 with TRBJ1-2; perhaps TRBD1 as D (5 bases). This chain's CDR3 is CASSHSTGPGYTF. In DNA, the CDR3 is TGTGCCAGCAGCCATTCCACAGGACCGGGCTACACCTTC.